This T cell receptor (beta chain) stems from a study of blood T cell repertoires in COVID-19. Study background: There were acute and convalescent COVID-19 samples, and they came from the United States, Italy and Spain. From T cells, B-cell-depleted T cells, or PBMCs came the material, which was cDNA or gDNA.

In the original analysis: Reference gene primer amplification yielded estimated nucleated cell counts. Profiling relied on immunoSEQ multiplex PCR, and the TCRdb table lists in-frame clones only, not all of them. The D gene and trimming were derived from the DNA, and the V and J assignments and clone size from that table. The sample consists of around 130,000 clones, 70% to 85% of them appearing once. Per the germline V gene, CDR1 is SGDLS and CDR2 is YYNGEE. The ends were cut back, 0 bases at V and 4 bases at J, with 13 bases in the middle. The CDR3 spans 15 residues. This clone was picked up a small number of times.

The specimen sequenced was peripheral blood. The chain employs TRBV9 and TRBJ1-1, with D possibly matching TRBD1 (6 bases). This sequence was found in a woman between 50 and 59 years old with acute or convalescent COVID-19. DNA for the CDR3: TGTGCCAGCAGCGTAGGGACTCAAGGGGGCACTGAAGCTTTCTTT. Translating it yields CASSVGTQGGTEAFF.